This T cell receptor (beta chain) is drawn from a study of T cells in localized non-small cell lung cancer. The CDR3 consists of 14 residues. CDR1 SGHTA and CDR2 FQGNSA come from the germline V gene. With 3 bases clipped from V and 10 bases from J, the junction kept 9 bases outside the gene matches. Sequencing was performed with immunoSEQ multiplex PCR; in TCRdb, only in-frame clones are kept and a portion is missing. Found here are tens of thousands of clones, around 79% of them singletons; the top ten hold 15% to 20%. The source material was peripheral blood, sampled before any cancer treatment. This sequence originates from a male donor at least 60 years old with stage III squamous cell lung carcinoma. The genes are TRBV7-2 and TRBJ2-1; TRBD2 aligns across 7 bases. Here the CDR3 DNA reads TGTGCCAGCAGCTTCCAAGGACCCGGGGGGGAGCAGTTCTTC. Amino acid sequence: CASSFQGPGGEQFF.